This is a list of T cell receptor beta chains from one sample in a study of tumor and adjacent non-tumor tissue in lung cancer. One entry per CDR3 protein results from TCRdb running MiXCR on the multiplex PCR reads. The top ten hold about a fifth of the sample, which has fewer than 90,000 distinct CDR3 sequences, approximately 73% seen once. Material for sequencing was distant non-tumor lung tissue. These receptor sequences come from a woman aged 45 to 65 with non-small cell lung cancer. Each CDR3 is given with its conserved first and last residue.

v_call | cdr3_aa
TRBV6-5 | CASSPPRPGTADMQYF
TRBV5-1 | CASSLGDRSGNTIYF
TRBV6-1 | CASSILTRTSDTQYF
TRBV5-1 | CASSLEAGYGNQPQHF
TRBV28 | CASSPPPAANGYTF
TRBV11-1 | CASSLVYCGRATEHFF
TRBV11-2 | CASSWETSGRQFF
TRBV12-3/TRBV12-4 | CATGKIAKNTQYF
TRBV11-2 | CVSNLEAGAEQFF
TRBV6-1 | CDSSKVFRNNEAFF
TRBV12-3/TRBV12-4 | CASSPPGLVGVQSF
TRBV5-1 | CASRQGGSKWETQYF
TRBV12-3/TRBV12-4 | CASSLTTGGQPQHF
TRBV6-1 | CASSERTSETSYERYF
TRBV7-7 | CASIRQGANTGELFF
TRBV2 | CTSRRLETQYF
TRBV29-1 | CSAISQGGQSQHF
TRBV6-5 | CASSYATPGLAALYVQYF
TRBV10-2 | CASWGDFYEQYF
TRBV29-1 | CTISQGNEQFF
TRBV7-9 | CASGFRGGTESFF
TRBV6-6 | CAGNLPGQGYEQYF
TRBV4-1 | CASSQSIDSYNSPLHF
TRBV20-1 | CSARDGGGELFF
TRBV19 | CVSIPREGMSYNEQFF
TRBV5-6 | CASSLDPGQGRTGELFF
TRBV11-1 | CASSLEVYKETQYF
TRBV14 | CASSLMAGNNEQLF
TRBV30 | CAWSWAATGFRTGELFF
TRBV28 | CASSSGGSRDEQFF
TRBV6-2/TRBV6-3 | CVSSHTGGTEAFF
TRBV4-2 | CASSQQGGSSEAFF
TRBV11-2 | CASSLGGPKGKNTDAFF
TRBV30 | CAWSGGTLEANVLTF
TRBV6-5 | CASRPREGAYEQYF
TRBV6-5 | CASSFKTSASTGELFF
TRBV10-3 | CAIRTRRPPVHMTKNIQYF
TRBV12-3/TRBV12-4 | CAISDGTSCYNEQFF
TRBV29-1 | CSVGDGAEGETQYF
TRBV7-9 | CASSLGAARQAFF
TRBV6-1 | CAALTGRLNQPQHF
TRBV28 | CASIQGDTGELFF